The rows below give T cell receptor beta chains drawn from one sample of a study of shared clonotypes between healthy human individuals. Sequencing used immunoSEQ multiplex PCR; TCRdb keeps in-frame clones, though not all of them. This table holds about 660,000 clones, approximately 79% found once. Sequences were obtained from memory CD4+ T cells sorted from blood. Receptors originate from a woman in her thirties in good health. Each CDR3 is given with its conserved first and last residue. A D gene is named only where the DNA matches it firmly. Size tells how often a clone was seen (once, few, many) or the class of an expanded clone, and some rows leave it out.

d_call	v_call	clone_size	j_call	cdr3_nt	cdr3_aa
.	TRBV13	.	TRBJ2-7	TGTGCCAGCAGCAACGCGAGAGGGCAGTACTTC	CASSNARGQYF
TRBD1	TRBV19	.	TRBJ2-5	TGTGCCAGTAGCAGAGGACAGGGTATAGAGACCCAGTACTTC	CASSRGQGIETQYF
TRBD2	TRBV19	few	TRBJ2-7	TGTGCCAGTAGAAAGCGGGGGTCAGAGGACGAGCAGTACTTC	CASRKRGSEDEQYF
.	TRBV7-3	once	TRBJ2-2	TGTGCCAGCAGCTCCCAGCGGATTAGCGGCGGGGAGCTGTTTTTT	CASSSQRISGGELFF
.	TRBV28	.	TRBJ2-7	TGTGCCACCTCGGAAGCCCGGGAATACGAGCAGTACTTC	CATSEAREYEQYF
.	TRBV25-1	few	TRBJ2-3	TGTGCCAGCAGTAGGACCTTGAGCACAGATACGCAGTATTTT	CASSRTLSTDTQYF
.	TRBV5-4	.	TRBJ2-7	TGTGCCAGCAGCTTGGAGGGCGAGCAGTACTTC	CASSLEGEQYF
.	TRBV29-1	.	TRBJ1-1	TGCAGCGTTGTTCCCTGGACAGAGGAAAGGACTGAAGCTTTCTTT	CSVVPWTEERTEAFF
.	TRBV7-8	.	TRBJ2-5	TGTGCCAGCAGCCCCGGACCGGCCCTTGGGGAGACCCAGTACTTC	CASSPGPALGETQYF
.	TRBV5-1	.	TRBJ1-1	TGCGCCAGCAGCCGGGGACAGAACACTGAAGCTTTCTTT	CASSRGQNTEAFF
.	TRBV7-3	.	TRBJ2-5	TGTGCCAGCAGCTTAGCCGCAGTAGCAGAGACCCAGTACTTC	CASSLAAVAETQYF
.	TRBV4-1	.	TRBJ1-1	TGCGCCAGCAGCCAAGATCGGGCCGCGGGAACGTACACTGAAGCTTTCTTT	CASSQDRAAGTYTEAFF
TRBD2	TRBV6-4	.	TRBJ2-3	TGTGCCAGCAGTAGACTAGCGGGAACCACAGATACGCAGTATTTT	CASSRLAGTTDTQYF
.	TRBV28	many	TRBJ2-7	TGTGCCAGCAGCGGACACGTTCGCCCCGAGCAGTACTTC	CASSGHVRPEQYF
.	TRBV6-1	.	TRBJ1-5	TGTGCCAGCAGTGAAGAGGGGCCCCAGCATTTT	CASSEEGPQHF
.	TRBV28	.	TRBJ2-7	TGTGCCAGCAGTCCTCACCAAGTCGGGGTTGGCGAGCAGTACTTC	CASSPHQVGVGEQYF
.	TRBV5-5	.	TRBJ2-3	TGTGCCAGCAGCTTGGGTGTTGATACGCAGTATTTT	CASSLGVDTQYF
.	TRBV27	.	TRBJ2-2	TGTGCCAGCAGTCCCTACAAAGCCACCGGGGAGCTGTTTTTT	CASSPYKATGELFF
.	TRBV7-8	.	TRBJ1-3	TGTGCCAGCACCCCCGCAGGGTTTCGTGGAAACACCATATATTTT	CASTPAGFRGNTIYF
TRBD2	TRBV5-1	.	TRBJ2-1	TGCGCCAGCAGCTTGGATGGCGGGAGTAAGGTTGAGCAGTTCTTC	CASSLDGGSKVEQFF
.	TRBV29-1	.	TRBJ2-4	TGCAGCGCGGGCTGGGACCCCCTAGCCAAAAACATTCAGTACTTC	CSAGWDPLAKNIQYF
TRBD2	TRBV6-5	few	TRBJ2-5	TGTGCCAGCAGTTCCTTAGGCGGGAGGATGGAGACCCAGTACTTC	CASSSLGGRMETQYF
.	TRBV5-1	few	TRBJ1-5	TGCGCCAGCAGCCGCGACGGGTTCGTTGAGCCCCAGCATTTT	CASSRDGFVEPQHF
.	TRBV15	once	TRBJ2-7	TGTGCCACCAGCAGAGATAATTCACCAAGCGGTGAGGTATACGAGCAGTACTTC	CATSRDNSPSGEVYEQYF
TRBD1	TRBV11-1	many	TRBJ2-7	TGTGCCAGCAGCGCCCGACAGGGTCCCTCCTACGAGCAGTACTTC	CASSARQGPSYEQYF
.	TRBV27	few	TRBJ1-3	TGTGCCAGCAGCCCATCGGGGGGAAACACCATATATTTT	CASSPSGGNTIYF
.	TRBV25-1	.	TRBJ2-7	TGTGCCAGCAGTGAATCTAGTAGTATCGGGCCAGCCTACGAGCAGTACTTC	CASSESSSIGPAYEQYF
TRBD2	TRBV28	once	TRBJ2-3	TGTGCCAGCAGCCTGGGGACTAGCGGATACACAGATACGCAGTATTTT	CASSLGTSGYTDTQYF
TRBD2	TRBV6-4	few	TRBJ2-3	TGTGCCAGCAGTGACTCGAGTAGCGGGAGTGATACGCAGTATTTT	CASSDSSSGSDTQYF
.	TRBV5-6	few	TRBJ2-2	TGTGCCAGCAGCTTGGGACCCGCGAACACCGGGGAGCTGTTTTTT	CASSLGPANTGELFF
.	TRBV28	.	TRBJ2-7	TGTGCCAGCCTCTCGGGGGAGGCGGTCTACGAGCAGTACTTC	CASLSGEAVYEQYF
TRBD1	TRBV2	.	TRBJ2-2	TGTGCCAGTACCCGGACAGGTGCGAACACCGGGGAGCTGTTTTTT	CASTRTGANTGELFF
.	TRBV5-1	.	TRBJ1-4	TGCGCCAGCAAGGAGACGGTGTTGGTTAATGAAAAACTGTTTTTT	CASKETVLVNEKLFF
TRBD2	TRBV6-6	many	TRBJ2-7	TGTGCCAGCAACTCCGGGACTAGCGGGAGTGGGGTCGAGCAGTACTTC	CASNSGTSGSGVEQYF
.	TRBV5-6	.	TRBJ1-1	TGTGCCAGCACACAACAGGTTTGGGGGGAAGCTTTCTTT	CASTQQVWGEAFF
.	TRBV5-1	.	TRBJ2-5	TGCGCCAGCAGCGTGAGCGGCGCCCGTCGGGAGACCCAGTACTTC	CASSVSGARRETQYF
.	TRBV6-5	.	TRBJ2-1	TGTGCCAGCAGTTACTCGGGGACCACCCACGTGAATGAGCAGTTCTTC	CASSYSGTTHVNEQFF
.	TRBV29-1	.	TRBJ2-3	TGCAGCGGACAGCCTGCACCTAGCACAGATACGCAGTATTTT	CSGQPAPSTDTQYF
.	TRBV15	few	TRBJ2-5	TGTGCCACCAGCAGAGATCCCGGCGTTCAAGAGACCCAGTACTTC	CATSRDPGVQETQYF
.	TRBV6-4	.	TRBJ1-2	TGTGCCAGCAGTTACAGGGCTGCCAACTATGGCTACACCTTC	CASSYRAANYGYTF
TRBD1	TRBV28	.	TRBJ1-5	TGTGCCAGCAGTTTATTATCACAGGGGGCGGGCAATCAGCCCCAGCATTTT	CASSLLSQGAGNQPQHF
.	TRBV7-7	once	TRBJ2-1	TGTGCCAGCAGCCAGGGACTGCCGAGCTCCTACAATGAGCAGTTCTTC	CASSQGLPSSYNEQFF